This TCR beta chain was observed in a study of blood T cell repertoires in COVID-19. Study-level information: PBMCs, B-cell-depleted T cells, or T cells provided the cDNA or gDNA that made up the material.

Some clones are missing from TCRdb's copy, which holds only in-frame ones; the method was immunoSEQ multiplex PCR. This table has 270,000 or so clones, about four fifths appearing once. Trimming removed 2 bases at V and 5 bases at J, with 10 bases between. Germline loops: CDR1 MDHEN, CDR2 SYDVKM. The CDR3 runs 13 residues. Sequencing was performed on peripheral blood. The rearrangement joins TRBV28 to TRBJ2-7, with a possible D match to TRBD1 (6 bases). This TCR was sampled from a woman between 45 and 60 years old who had recovered from COVID-19. CDR3 amino acids: CASSLNQGHEQYF. The CDR3, as DNA: TGTGCCAGCAGTTTAAACCAGGGGCACGAGCAGTACTTC. The full variable domain, with the rest looked up from reference TRBV28 and TRBJ2-7, is DVKVTQSSRYLVKRTGEKVFLECVQDMDHENMFWYRQDPGLGLRLIYFSYDVKMKEKGDIPEGYSVSREKKERFSLILESASTNQTSMYLCASSLNQGHEQYFGPGTRLTVT.